This T cell receptor beta chain was obtained from a study of a mutant IDH1 vaccine in newly diagnosed glioma (dated by TCRdb to the early 2020s). Broadly, across the study: Of the 25 to 35 patients who were treated, approximately 60% were male and roughly 38% were female, and the mean age was roughly 40 years. For exploratory analyses, about 25 treated patients had longitudinal TCRB deep sequencing done wherever samples were available. Before enrollment, most patients had been given radiochemotherapy with temozolomide as standard therapy, while the rest had received either radiotherapy alone or temozolomide alone. Peripheral blood samples were drawn at six visits, namely V03 (baseline), V05, V07, V10, V12 and V13. Results and caveats for the whole study, not just this receptor: Selection of PBMC samples for TCRB deep sequencing was based on availability. It was noted by the authors that analyses of patient blood samples could not be reproduced owing to sample limitations. Immune responses induced by the vaccine were seen in 93.3% of patients across multiple MHC alleles. Pseudoprogression appeared unrelated to alterations in the top peripheral T cell clonotypes detected by TCRB sequencing.

A note on this clone: The specificity of this receptor is unknown. No base quality values were provided; no much bigger clone lies one nucleotide off. The same CDR3 can be traced to other DNA sequences in this sample.

Inclusive of the bounding cysteine and phenylalanine, the CDR3 is 11 residues long. Solely the CDR3 DNA is kept, with 33 bases framed from the first base. The germline ends are 2 bases apart after V is trimmed by 3 bases and J by 2 bases. The CDR1 and CDR2 encoded by the germline V gene are SNHLY and FYNNEI. The receptor library was made with the immunoSEQ multiplex PCR assay. Rearranged TCR beta chain sequences were amplified with the hsTCRB Kit following the manufacturer's protocol. Sequencing of TCRB libraries was carried out on an Illumina MiSeq. From the authors' description of their analysis: Demultiplexing, trimming and gene mapping were performed with the kit vendor's proprietary platform. The immuneACCESS repertoire file appears here via TCRdb, limited to in-frame rearrangements. These files lack a portion of the clones; in checked studies, under half of the deficit traces to unresolved V genes, and the cause of the others is not known. V and J calls and clone size come straight from that table; D and trimming were deduced from the DNA. The sample table shows some 67,000 clones, and over 70% are seen once. The ten largest clones represent roughly 4.4% of the sample.

Explained via the paper, the time point label denotes: baseline, week 1 (first vaccination visit). In light of the paper, this sample's treatment or condition label describes: pre-vaccination baseline after standard-of-care therapy. Donors had newly diagnosed WHO grade 3 or 4 IDH1-mutant astrocytomas with loss of nuclear ATRX. The samples were drawn from NOA16, a multicentre, single-arm, open-label phase I trial in Germany that tested a mutant IDH1 peptide vaccine in humans for the first time. Blood drawn at visit V03 was used as the baseline sample for immunogenicity testing. Genomic DNA for TCRB sequencing was isolated from EDTA blood with the DNeasy Blood and Tissue Kit.

This receptor was identified in a woman aged 18-29 years with glioma. Some clones in this sample may be carry-over from other donors' samples. Recombination joined TRBV2 with TRBJ2-7; no D segment can be confidently identified. Here the sequenced sample was peripheral blood mononuclear cells (PBMCs), taken from a glioma patient treated with radiotherapy, temozolomide or both. The nucleotide sequence reads as follows: TGTGCCAGCAGTGACACCTACGAGCAGTACTTC. This codes for CASSDTYEQYF.